This T cell receptor beta chain was identified during a study of T cells in Graves' hyperthyroidism and ophthalmopathy. Study observations and caveats: A model of 13 V-J features distinguished ophthalmopathy from stable hyperthyroidism.

It was RNA transcripts that yielded the amplified TCR beta CDR3 regions. During a first-round RT-PCR of the TCR CDR3, the HTBI primer set was used. TCRdb passed the multiplex PCR reads through MiXCR, listing each CDR3 protein once. The sample includes approximately 250,000 distinct CDR3 sequences, approximately 25% of them seen just once. The CDR3 covers 17 residues. Trimming took off 7 bases at V and 0 bases at J, with 19 bases between the two ends. Germline CDR1 reads MDHEN; CDR2 reads SYDVKM. On this clonotype itself: The antigen remains undetermined.

The sequenced material came from blood. V gene TRBV28 combines with J gene TRBJ1-5; D is ambiguous. The TCR sequence derives from a middle-aged woman with Graves' ophthalmopathy. The CDR3 DNA reads TGTGCCAGCAATCAGCCTGGACGGATTAATAGCAATCAGCCCCAGCATTTT. Translation: CASNQPGRINSNQPQHF.